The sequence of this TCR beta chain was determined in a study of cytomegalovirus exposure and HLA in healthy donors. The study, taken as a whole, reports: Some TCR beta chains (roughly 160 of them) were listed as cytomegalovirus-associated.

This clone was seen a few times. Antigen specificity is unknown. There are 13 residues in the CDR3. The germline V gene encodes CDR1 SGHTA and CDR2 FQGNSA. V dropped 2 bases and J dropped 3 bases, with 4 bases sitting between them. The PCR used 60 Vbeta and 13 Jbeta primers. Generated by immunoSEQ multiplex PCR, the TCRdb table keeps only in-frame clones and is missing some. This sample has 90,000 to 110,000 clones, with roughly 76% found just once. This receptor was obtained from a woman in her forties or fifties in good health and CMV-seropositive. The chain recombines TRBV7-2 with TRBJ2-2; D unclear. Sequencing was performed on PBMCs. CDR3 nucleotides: TGTGCCAGCAGCTTATATGACACCGGGGAGCTGTTTTTT. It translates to CASSLYDTGELFF.